A selection of T cell receptor beta chains follows, all from one sample in a study of blood T cell repertoires in COVID-19. Clones were sequenced by immunoSEQ multiplex PCR, and TCRdb holds only the in-frame ones, with some missing. The sample lists a few hundred thousand clones, 87% occurring once. The sample comprised PBMCs or T cells enriched from blood (not recorded which). All receptors come from a woman between 50 and 59 years old who had recovered from COVID-19. Both conserved end residues are part of each CDR3. Fields, in order: CDR3 protein, CDR3 DNA, J gene, clone size, V gene, D gene. The D gene is left open where the match is weak. Clone size is given for some rows only: seen once, a few or many times, or a class if the clone is expanded.

CDR3: CAWSVVQGATQYF
DNA: TGTGCCTGGAGTGTGGTGCAGGGTGCGACCCAGTACTTC
J: TRBJ2-5
size: -
V: TRBV30
D: -

CDR3: CASSRQGTQGFEQYF
DNA: TGCGCCAGCAGCAGACAGGGGACACAGGGTTTCGAGCAGTACTTC
J: TRBJ2-7
size: -
V: TRBV4-1
D: TRBD1

CDR3: CASSQGGQSKSTNYGYTF
DNA: TGTGCCAGCAGCCAAGGTGGACAGTCAAAGAGTACAAACTATGGCTACACCTTC
J: TRBJ1-2
size: -
V: TRBV3-1/TRBV3-2
D: -

CDR3: CASSETYSGQSYSPLHF
DNA: TGTGCCAGCAGTGAAACTTATTCGGGACAATCTTATTCACCCCTCCACTTT
J: TRBJ1-6
size: -
V: TRBV6-1
D: -

CDR3: CASSLLPDNPNYGYTF
DNA: TGTGCCAGCAGCTTGTTACCAGACAACCCTAACTATGGCTACACCTTC
J: TRBJ1-2
size: few
V: TRBV5-8
D: -

CDR3: CASSPQGRYGYTF
DNA: TGTGCCAGCAGTCCCCAGGGAAGGTATGGCTACACCTTC
J: TRBJ1-2
size: -
V: TRBV13
D: -

CDR3: CASSLPRGRASGGRGETQYF
DNA: TGTGCCAGCAGTTTACCTCGAGGGAGGGCTAGCGGGGGCCGGGGAGAGACCCAGTACTTC
J: TRBJ2-5
size: few
V: TRBV28
D: TRBD2

CDR3: CASSHCKEETQYF
DNA: TGTGCCAGCAGTCATTGTAAGGAGGAGACCCAGTACTTC
J: TRBJ2-5
size: -
V: TRBV6-4
D: -

CDR3: CASSEWVRSSYNEQFF
DNA: TGTGCCAGCAGTGAATGGGTGAGGAGCTCCTACAATGAGCAGTTCTTC
J: TRBJ2-1
size: few
V: TRBV2
D: -

CDR3: CASSQGTNQPQHF
DNA: TGTGCCAGCAGCCAGGGGACAAATCAGCCCCAGCATTTT
J: TRBJ1-5
size: -
V: TRBV9
D: -

CDR3: CASSGQRDSPLHF
DNA: TGCGCCAGCAGCGGACAGAGGGATTCACCCCTCCACTTT
J: TRBJ1-6
size: -
V: TRBV5-1
D: -

CDR3: CASSLQGWGYTF
DNA: TGTGCCAGCAGTCTACAGGGGTGGGGCTACACCTTC
J: TRBJ1-2
size: -
V: TRBV6-5
D: TRBD1

CDR3: CASGRTGIPTYGYTF
DNA: TGTGCCAGCGGTAGGACAGGTATCCCTACGTATGGCTACACCTTC
J: TRBJ1-2
size: -
V: TRBV2
D: TRBD1

CDR3: CASSQEALAGGNSYNEQFF
DNA: TGCGCCAGCAGCCAAGAGGCCCTAGCGGGGGGGAACTCCTACAATGAGCAGTTCTTC
J: TRBJ2-1
size: -
V: TRBV4-3
D: TRBD2

CDR3: CASSLAAGALSGELFF
DNA: TGTGCCAGCAGCTTAGCGGCGGGAGCTCTTTCCGGGGAGCTGTTTTTT
J: TRBJ2-2
size: -
V: TRBV11-2
D: TRBD2

CDR3: CSAAGGRAYEQYF
DNA: TGCAGCGCGGCGGGAGGGAGGGCCTACGAGCAGTACTTC
J: TRBJ2-7
size: -
V: TRBV29-1
D: TRBD2

CDR3: CASPQKRGAYEQYF
DNA: TGTGCCAGCCCCCAAAAGCGGGGGGCTTACGAGCAGTACTTC
J: TRBJ2-7
size: -
V: TRBV6-9
D: TRBD2

CDR3: CASTRSGLADTQYF
DNA: TGTGCCAGCACCCGCTCCGGACTGGCAGATACGCAGTATTTT
J: TRBJ2-3
size: -
V: TRBV2
D: -

CDR3: CATSRGQGGGSAYEQYF
DNA: TGTGCCACCAGCAGAGGCCAGGGTGGAGGGTCGGCCTACGAGCAGTACTTC
J: TRBJ2-7
size: -
V: TRBV15
D: -

CDR3: CASSFPSDRSYEQYF
DNA: TGTGCCAGCAGTTTTCCCTCGGACAGATCCTACGAGCAGTACTTC
J: TRBJ2-7
size: once
V: TRBV28
D: -

CDR3: CAIRKTSGGVTDTQYF
DNA: TGTGCCATCAGGAAGACTAGCGGGGGGGTAACAGATACGCAGTATTTT
J: TRBJ2-3
size: -
V: TRBV10-3
D: TRBD2

CDR3: CASSPGLNTGELFF
DNA: TGTGCCAGCAGTCCGGGACTTAACACCGGGGAGCTGTTTTTT
J: TRBJ2-2
size: few
V: TRBV27
D: -

CDR3: CASGKRAGNTEAFF
DNA: TGTGCCAGCGGAAAACGCGCAGGGAACACTGAAGCTTTCTTT
J: TRBJ1-1
size: -
V: TRBV5-6
D: -

CDR3: CASSIGVSSLPGFGIEQFF
DNA: TGTGCCAGTAGTATAGGGGTCTCGAGCCTCCCGGGTTTCGGGATTGAGCAGTTCTTC
J: TRBJ2-1
size: -
V: TRBV19
D: -

CDR3: CASRDIAYNSPLHF
DNA: TGTGCCAGCCGAGACATAGCCTATAATTCACCCCTCCACTTT
J: TRBJ1-6
size: once
V: TRBV5-8
D: -

CDR3: CASSSGQQWNYGYTF
DNA: TGTGCCAGCAGTTCCGGACAGCAATGGAACTATGGCTACACCTTC
J: TRBJ1-2
size: few
V: TRBV28
D: -

CDR3: CASSQEFPGQGRGDGELFF
DNA: TGTGCCAGCAGCCAAGAATTCCCGGGACAGGGGCGCGGGGACGGGGAGCTGTTTTTT
J: TRBJ2-2
size: -
V: TRBV3-1/TRBV3-2
D: TRBD1

CDR3: CASSTRGNTIYF
DNA: TGTGCCAGCAGCACGCGCGGAAACACCATATATTTT
J: TRBJ1-3
size: -
V: TRBV7-2
D: -

CDR3: CASSGTGYDGYTF
DNA: TGTGCCAGCAGTGGGACAGGGTACGATGGCTACACCTTC
J: TRBJ1-2
size: -
V: TRBV7-9
D: TRBD1

CDR3: CASNSRGTGQPQHF
DNA: TGTGCCAGCAATTCCAGGGGGACGGGACAGCCCCAGCATTTT
J: TRBJ1-5
size: -
V: TRBV28
D: TRBD1

CDR3: CAWSEDRAHQETQYF
DNA: TGTGCCTGGAGTGAAGACAGGGCCCACCAAGAGACCCAGTACTTC
J: TRBJ2-5
size: -
V: TRBV30
D: TRBD1

CDR3: CASSLAGLLGTEAFF
DNA: TGTGCCAGCAGCTTAGCGGGGCTCTTGGGGACTGAAGCTTTCTTT
J: TRBJ1-1
size: -
V: TRBV7-2
D: -

CDR3: CASSSRTRDRYYEQYF
DNA: TGTGCCAGCAGCTCCAGAACCCGGGACAGGTACTACGAGCAGTACTTC
J: TRBJ2-7
size: -
V: TRBV28
D: TRBD1

CDR3: CASSLGMGGQETQYF
DNA: TGCGCCAGCAGCCTTGGTATGGGGGGACAAGAGACCCAGTACTTC
J: TRBJ2-5
size: -
V: TRBV5-1
D: -

CDR3: CASSQTSGGGGGNEQFF
DNA: TGTGCCAGCAGCCAGACTAGCGGGGGGGGAGGAGGCAATGAGCAGTTCTTC
J: TRBJ2-1
size: -
V: TRBV6-2/TRBV6-3
D: TRBD2

CDR3: CATGDSNYGYTF
DNA: TGTGCCACCGGGGATTCGAACTATGGCTACACCTTC
J: TRBJ1-2
size: -
V: TRBV19
D: -

CDR3: CASSPSGIDSPLHF
DNA: TGCGCCAGCAGCCCCTCCGGGATTGATTCACCCCTCCACTTT
J: TRBJ1-6
size: -
V: TRBV5-1
D: -

CDR3: CASSLSLSFQPQHF
DNA: TGTGCCAGCAGTTTATCCCTATCGTTTCAGCCCCAGCATTTT
J: TRBJ1-5
size: -
V: TRBV27
D: -

CDR3: CASSLAQGSQPQHF
DNA: TGTGCCAGCAGTTTAGCCCAGGGGAGTCAGCCCCAGCATTTT
J: TRBJ1-5
size: once
V: TRBV28
D: -